These T cell receptor beta chains were read from a single sample in a study of Ad26.COV2.S vaccination and SARS-CoV-2 variants. Using immunoSEQ multiplex PCR, the repertoire was profiled, and TCRdb retains in-frame clones only, with some absent. The profile covers about 450,000 clones, with roughly nine tenths appearing a single time and 2% to 3% taken by the ten largest. The starting material was peripheral blood, obtained in a trial of Ad26.COV2.S vaccine versus placebo. All receptors come from a person aged 18-65 years who received the Ad26.COV2.S COVID-19 vaccine or a placebo. The CDR3 runs from the conserved cysteine through the conserved F or W. The D gene is left open where the match is weak. Where a row states a size, it is once, few, many or the class of an expanded clone; other rows omit it.

v_call: TRBV5-4
j_call: TRBJ1-1
clone_size: .
d_call: .
cdr3_aa: CASSYRVGTEAFF
cdr3_nt: TGTGCCAGCAGCTATCGAGTTGGTACTGAAGCTTTCTTT

v_call: TRBV27
j_call: TRBJ2-1
clone_size: .
d_call: TRBD2
cdr3_aa: CASRASGRLSYNEQFF
cdr3_nt: TGTGCCAGCAGAGCTAGCGGGAGGCTTTCTTACAATGAGCAGTTCTTC

v_call: TRBV5-1
j_call: TRBJ1-2
clone_size: .
d_call: TRBD1
cdr3_aa: CASRLTLIWTGRGYTF
cdr3_nt: TGCGCCAGCCGACTCACCTTGATATGGACAGGGAGGGGCTACACCTTC

v_call: TRBV13
j_call: TRBJ2-7
clone_size: few
d_call: TRBD1
cdr3_aa: CASSLRQGYSYEQYF
cdr3_nt: TGTGCCAGCAGCTTAAGACAGGGATATAGCTACGAGCAGTACTTC

v_call: TRBV3-1/TRBV3-2
j_call: TRBJ1-1
clone_size: .
d_call: .
cdr3_aa: CASSQVAGMNTEAFF
cdr3_nt: TGTGCCAGCAGCCAAGTAGCGGGAATGAACACTGAAGCTTTCTTT

v_call: TRBV18
j_call: TRBJ2-7
clone_size: .
d_call: .
cdr3_aa: CASSRARYEQYF
cdr3_nt: TGTGCCAGCTCAAGGGCGCGCTACGAGCAGTACTTC

v_call: TRBV4-3
j_call: TRBJ1-5
clone_size: once
d_call: .
cdr3_aa: CASSQDTRPNQPQHF
cdr3_nt: TGCGCCAGCAGCCAAGATACTAGGCCTAATCAGCCCCAGCATTTT

v_call: TRBV4-3
j_call: TRBJ2-3
clone_size: .
d_call: .
cdr3_aa: CASSQDSGVGTDTQYF
cdr3_nt: TGCGCCAGCAGCCAAGATTCCGGCGTGGGCACAGATACGCAGTATTTT

v_call: TRBV5-1
j_call: TRBJ2-5
clone_size: .
d_call: TRBD1
cdr3_aa: CASSSGTGGQETQYF
cdr3_nt: TGCGCCAGCAGCTCGGGGACAGGGGGGCAAGAGACCCAGTACTTC

v_call: TRBV30
j_call: TRBJ1-5
clone_size: .
d_call: .
cdr3_aa: CAWSTYNQPQHF
cdr3_nt: TGTGCCTGGAGTACGTACAATCAGCCCCAGCATTTT